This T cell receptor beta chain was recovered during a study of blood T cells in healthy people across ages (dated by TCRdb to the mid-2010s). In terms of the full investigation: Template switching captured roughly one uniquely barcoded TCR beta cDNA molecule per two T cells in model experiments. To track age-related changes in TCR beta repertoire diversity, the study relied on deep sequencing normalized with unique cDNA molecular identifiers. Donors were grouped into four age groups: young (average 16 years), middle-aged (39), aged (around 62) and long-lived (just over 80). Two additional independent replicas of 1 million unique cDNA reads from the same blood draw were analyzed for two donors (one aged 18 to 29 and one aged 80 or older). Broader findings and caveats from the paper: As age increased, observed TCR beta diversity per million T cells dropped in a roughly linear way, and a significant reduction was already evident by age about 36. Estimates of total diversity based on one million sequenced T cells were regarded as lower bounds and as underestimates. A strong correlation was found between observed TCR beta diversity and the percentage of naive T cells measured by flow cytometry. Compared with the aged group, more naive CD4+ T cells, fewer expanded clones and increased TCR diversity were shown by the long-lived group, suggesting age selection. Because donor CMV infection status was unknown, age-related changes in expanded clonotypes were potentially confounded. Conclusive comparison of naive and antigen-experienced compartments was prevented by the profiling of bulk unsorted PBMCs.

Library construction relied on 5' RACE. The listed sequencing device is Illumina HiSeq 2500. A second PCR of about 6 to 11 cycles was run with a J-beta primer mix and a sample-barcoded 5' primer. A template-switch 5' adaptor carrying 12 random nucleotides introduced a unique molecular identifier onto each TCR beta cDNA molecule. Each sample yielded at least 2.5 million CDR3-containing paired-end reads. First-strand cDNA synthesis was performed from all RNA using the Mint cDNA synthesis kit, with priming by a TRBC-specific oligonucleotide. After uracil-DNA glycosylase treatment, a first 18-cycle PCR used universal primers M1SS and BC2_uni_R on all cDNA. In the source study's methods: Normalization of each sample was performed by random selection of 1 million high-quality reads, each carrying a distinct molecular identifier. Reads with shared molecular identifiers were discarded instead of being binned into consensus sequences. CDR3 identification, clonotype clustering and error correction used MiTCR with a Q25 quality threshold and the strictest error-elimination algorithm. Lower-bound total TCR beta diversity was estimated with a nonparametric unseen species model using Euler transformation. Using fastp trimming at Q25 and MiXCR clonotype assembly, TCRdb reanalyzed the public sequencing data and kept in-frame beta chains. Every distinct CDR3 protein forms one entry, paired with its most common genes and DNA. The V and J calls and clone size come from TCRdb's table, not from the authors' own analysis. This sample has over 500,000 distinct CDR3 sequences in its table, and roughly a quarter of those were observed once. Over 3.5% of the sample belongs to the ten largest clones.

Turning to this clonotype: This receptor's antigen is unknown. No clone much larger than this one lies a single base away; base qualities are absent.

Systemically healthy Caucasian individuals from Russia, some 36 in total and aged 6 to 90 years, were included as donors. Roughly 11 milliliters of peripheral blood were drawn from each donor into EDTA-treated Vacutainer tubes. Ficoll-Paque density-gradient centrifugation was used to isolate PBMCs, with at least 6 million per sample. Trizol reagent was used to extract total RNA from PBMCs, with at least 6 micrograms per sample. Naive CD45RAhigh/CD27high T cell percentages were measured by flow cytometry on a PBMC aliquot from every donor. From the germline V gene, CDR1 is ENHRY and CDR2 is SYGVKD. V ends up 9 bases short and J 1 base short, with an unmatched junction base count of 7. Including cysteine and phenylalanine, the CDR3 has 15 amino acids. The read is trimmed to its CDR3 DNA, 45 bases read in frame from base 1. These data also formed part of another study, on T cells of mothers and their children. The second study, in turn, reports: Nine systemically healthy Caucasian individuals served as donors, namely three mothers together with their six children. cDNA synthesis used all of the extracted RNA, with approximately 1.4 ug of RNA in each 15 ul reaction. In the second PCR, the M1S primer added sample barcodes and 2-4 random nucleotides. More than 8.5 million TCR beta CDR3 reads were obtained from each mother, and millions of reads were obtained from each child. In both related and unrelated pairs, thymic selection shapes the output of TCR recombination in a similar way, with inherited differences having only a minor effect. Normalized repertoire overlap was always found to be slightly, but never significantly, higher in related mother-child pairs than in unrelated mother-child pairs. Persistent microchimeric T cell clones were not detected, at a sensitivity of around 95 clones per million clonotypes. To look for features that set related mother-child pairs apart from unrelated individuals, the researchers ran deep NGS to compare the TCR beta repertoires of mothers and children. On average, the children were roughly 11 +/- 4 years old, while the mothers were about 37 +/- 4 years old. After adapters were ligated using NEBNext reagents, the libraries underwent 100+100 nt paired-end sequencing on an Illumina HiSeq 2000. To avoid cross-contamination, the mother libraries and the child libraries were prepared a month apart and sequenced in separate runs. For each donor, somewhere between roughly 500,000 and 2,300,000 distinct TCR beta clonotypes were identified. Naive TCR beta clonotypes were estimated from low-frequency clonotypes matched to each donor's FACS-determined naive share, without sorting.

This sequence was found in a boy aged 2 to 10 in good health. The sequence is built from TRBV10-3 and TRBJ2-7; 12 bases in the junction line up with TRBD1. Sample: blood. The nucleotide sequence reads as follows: TGTGCCATTGGGACAGGGGGCCGACAGTCCTACGAGCAGTACTTC. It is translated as CAIGTGGRQSYEQYF.